These T cell receptor beta chains were read from a single sample in a study of blood T cell repertoires in COVID-19. Profiling relied on immunoSEQ multiplex PCR, and the TCRdb table lists in-frame clones only, not all of them. The data hold 440,000 or so clones, with around 91% observed a single time. Sequences were obtained from peripheral blood. The receptors shown here come from a woman aged 35 to 49 with COVID-19, enrolled during active disease. Each CDR3 is given with its conserved first and last residue. Fields, in order: D gene, J gene, V gene, clone size, CDR3 protein, CDR3 DNA. D genes are given only for firm matches. Expanded clones get a size class; other rows say once, few or many, or leave the size out.

d_call: .; j_call: TRBJ2-7; v_call: TRBV5-1; clone_size: .; cdr3_aa: CASSLRLGFYEQYF; cdr3_nt: TGCGCCAGCAGCTTAAGACTAGGTTTTTACGAGCAGTACTTC
d_call: .; j_call: TRBJ1-4; v_call: TRBV6-5; clone_size: .; cdr3_aa: CASSPYVDSAGELFF; cdr3_nt: TGTGCCAGCAGCCCGTACGTGGACAGTGCGGGGGAACTGTTTTTT
d_call: .; j_call: TRBJ1-3; v_call: TRBV7-2; clone_size: .; cdr3_aa: CASSLTGTFGSGNTIYF; cdr3_nt: TGTGCCAGCAGCTTGACAGGAACATTCGGCTCTGGAAACACCATATATTTT
d_call: TRBD1; j_call: TRBJ1-1; v_call: TRBV23-1; clone_size: .; cdr3_aa: CASSPTGTVNTEAFF; cdr3_nt: TGCGCCAGCAGTCCCACCGGGACAGTGAACACTGAAGCTTTCTTT
d_call: .; j_call: TRBJ1-5; v_call: TRBV29-1; clone_size: .; cdr3_aa: CSVGAGISQPQHF; cdr3_nt: TGCAGCGTGGGGGCAGGGATCAGTCAGCCCCAGCATTTT
d_call: TRBD1; j_call: TRBJ1-2; v_call: TRBV4-1; clone_size: .; cdr3_aa: CASQFGTGPYGYTF; cdr3_nt: TGCGCCAGCCAATTCGGGACAGGCCCCTATGGCTACACCTTC
d_call: .; j_call: TRBJ2-1; v_call: TRBV5-1; clone_size: .; cdr3_aa: CASSFGGLNNEQFF; cdr3_nt: TGCGCCAGCAGCTTCGGGGGGCTTAACAATGAGCAGTTCTTC
d_call: .; j_call: TRBJ2-7; v_call: TRBV5-1; clone_size: .; cdr3_aa: CASSSGASSSYEQYF; cdr3_nt: TGCGCCAGCAGCTCGGGAGCCAGCAGCTCCTACGAGCAGTACTTC
d_call: .; j_call: TRBJ1-2; v_call: TRBV28; clone_size: .; cdr3_aa: CASRSPAGPYGYTF; cdr3_nt: TGTGCCAGCAGGAGTCCCGCAGGGCCCTATGGCTACACCTTC
d_call: TRBD1; j_call: TRBJ2-7; v_call: TRBV28; clone_size: .; cdr3_aa: CASSLGTGGYEQYF; cdr3_nt: TGTGCCAGCAGTTTGGGGACAGGGGGTTACGAGCAGTACTTC
d_call: TRBD2; j_call: TRBJ2-1; v_call: TRBV6-1; clone_size: .; cdr3_aa: CASSEVGGLAGEQFF; cdr3_nt: TGTGCCAGCAGTGAAGTAGGCGGGCTAGCGGGAGAGCAGTTCTTC
d_call: TRBD1; j_call: TRBJ1-4; v_call: TRBV5-1; clone_size: .; cdr3_aa: CASSFSGQGSFSIRELFF; cdr3_nt: TGCGCCAGCAGCTTTTCGGGACAGGGATCCTTCTCCATACGGGAACTGTTTTTT
d_call: .; j_call: TRBJ2-5; v_call: TRBV2; clone_size: .; cdr3_aa: CASSDQAETQYF; cdr3_nt: TGTGCCAGCAGTGACCAGGCGGAGACCCAGTACTTC
d_call: TRBD1; j_call: TRBJ2-7; v_call: TRBV30; clone_size: .; cdr3_aa: CARSDRVDEQYF; cdr3_nt: TGTGCCCGATCGGACAGGGTGGACGAGCAGTACTTC
d_call: TRBD1; j_call: TRBJ1-2; v_call: TRBV27; clone_size: .; cdr3_aa: CASSLYRGIGYTF; cdr3_nt: TGTGCCAGCAGTTTGTACAGGGGAATCGGCTACACCTTC
d_call: TRBD1; j_call: TRBJ1-2; v_call: TRBV28; clone_size: once; cdr3_aa: CASRRGPVSSYTF; cdr3_nt: TGTGCCAGCAGGAGGGGGCCCGTCTCAAGCTACACCTTC
d_call: TRBD1; j_call: TRBJ2-5; v_call: TRBV5-8; clone_size: few; cdr3_aa: CASSFGDRVETQYF; cdr3_nt: TGTGCCAGCAGCTTTGGAGACAGGGTAGAGACCCAGTACTTC
d_call: .; j_call: TRBJ1-1; v_call: TRBV2; clone_size: .; cdr3_aa: CASSESIRGEAFF; cdr3_nt: TGTGCCAGCAGTGAAAGTATCAGGGGCGAAGCTTTCTTT
d_call: .; j_call: TRBJ1-4; v_call: TRBV19; clone_size: .; cdr3_aa: CASTTPGIWREKLFF; cdr3_nt: TGTGCCAGTACCACACCAGGGATTTGGCGTGAAAAACTGTTTTTT
d_call: TRBD1; j_call: TRBJ1-6; v_call: TRBV5-6; clone_size: .; cdr3_aa: CASSLGPPDRGISPLHF; cdr3_nt: TGTGCCAGCAGCTTGGGCCCCCCTGACAGGGGGATCTCACCCCTCCACTTT
d_call: TRBD2; j_call: TRBJ2-4; v_call: TRBV28; clone_size: once; cdr3_aa: CASSSSGMGGRNIQYF; cdr3_nt: TGTGCCAGCAGTTCTAGCGGGATGGGGGGGAGGAACATTCAGTACTTC
d_call: TRBD1; j_call: TRBJ2-2; v_call: TRBV28; clone_size: .; cdr3_aa: CASSQRQGIMAGELFF; cdr3_nt: TGTGCCAGCAGCCAGAGACAGGGGATAATGGCCGGGGAGCTGTTTTTT
d_call: .; j_call: TRBJ1-2; v_call: TRBV4-3; clone_size: .; cdr3_aa: CASSPTWGGGNYGYTF; cdr3_nt: TGCGCCAGCAGCCCCACTTGGGGAGGCGGTAACTATGGCTACACCTTC
d_call: TRBD2; j_call: TRBJ2-5; v_call: TRBV4-2; clone_size: .; cdr3_aa: CASSQEGLAGGGGQQETQYF; cdr3_nt: TGTGCCAGCAGCCAAGAAGGGCTAGCGGGGGGAGGGGGCCAGCAAGAGACCCAGTACTTC
d_call: .; j_call: TRBJ1-2; v_call: TRBV24-1; clone_size: .; cdr3_aa: CATSTRTGSGGYTF; cdr3_nt: TGTGCCACCAGTACAAGGACGGGAAGTGGTGGCTACACCTTC
d_call: TRBD1; j_call: TRBJ1-2; v_call: TRBV13; clone_size: once; cdr3_aa: CASSLKRDRGANYGYTF; cdr3_nt: TGTGCCAGCAGCTTAAAACGTGACAGGGGAGCTAACTATGGCTACACCTTC
d_call: .; j_call: TRBJ1-1; v_call: TRBV16; clone_size: .; cdr3_aa: CASTWAGDTEAFF; cdr3_nt: TGTGCCAGCACCTGGGCAGGGGACACTGAAGCTTTCTTT
d_call: TRBD1; j_call: TRBJ2-7; v_call: TRBV7-9; clone_size: .; cdr3_aa: CASSLDRGGYEQYF; cdr3_nt: TGTGCCAGCAGCTTGGACAGGGGGGGCTACGAGCAGTACTTC
d_call: .; j_call: TRBJ1-1; v_call: TRBV6-5; clone_size: .; cdr3_aa: CASRDSGRGGTEAFF; cdr3_nt: TGTGCCAGCAGGGACTCGGGACGGGGAGGCACTGAAGCTTTCTTT
d_call: .; j_call: TRBJ1-2; v_call: TRBV7-9; clone_size: .; cdr3_aa: CASSSQGSPYGYTF; cdr3_nt: TGTGCCAGCAGCTCACAGGGATCGCCCTATGGCTACACCTTC
d_call: .; j_call: TRBJ2-1; v_call: TRBV6-5; clone_size: .; cdr3_aa: CASSSISEQFF; cdr3_nt: TGTGCCAGCAGTTCTATAAGTGAGCAGTTCTTC
d_call: TRBD1; j_call: TRBJ1-2; v_call: TRBV5-5; clone_size: few; cdr3_aa: CASQLGRELQGAPRGGYTF; cdr3_nt: TGTGCCAGCCAGCTTGGTCGGGAGTTGCAGGGGGCGCCTAGGGGTGGCTACACCTTC
d_call: TRBD2; j_call: TRBJ2-1; v_call: TRBV6-5; clone_size: .; cdr3_aa: CASSYDNGRAGNEQFF; cdr3_nt: TGTGCCAGCAGTTATGATAACGGGAGGGCCGGGAATGAGCAGTTCTTC
d_call: .; j_call: TRBJ1-2; v_call: TRBV6-5; clone_size: .; cdr3_aa: CASSYDRLYGYTF; cdr3_nt: TGTGCCAGCAGTTACGACAGACTCTATGGCTACACCTTC
d_call: .; j_call: TRBJ1-5; v_call: TRBV19; clone_size: .; cdr3_aa: CASSPVGQSFNQPQHF; cdr3_nt: TGTGCCAGTAGTCCCGTAGGACAGTCATTTAATCAGCCCCAGCATTTT
d_call: .; j_call: TRBJ1-1; v_call: TRBV11-2; clone_size: once; cdr3_aa: CASSLNQGQNTEAFF; cdr3_nt: TGTGCCAGCAGCTTAAATCAGGGACAGAACACTGAAGCTTTCTTT
d_call: TRBD1; j_call: TRBJ2-2; v_call: TRBV6-2/TRBV6-3; clone_size: .; cdr3_aa: CASSPRTGNTGELFF; cdr3_nt: TGTGCCAGCAGTCCGAGGACAGGGAACACCGGGGAGCTGTTTTTT
d_call: TRBD1; j_call: TRBJ2-2; v_call: TRBV18; clone_size: .; cdr3_aa: CASSTGTGTNTGELFF; cdr3_nt: TGTGCCAGCTCAACCGGGACAGGGACGAACACCGGGGAGCTGTTTTTT
d_call: .; j_call: TRBJ1-3; v_call: TRBV4-3; clone_size: .; cdr3_aa: CASSQDRGMNTIYF; cdr3_nt: TGCGCCAGCAGCCAAGATCGAGGCATGAACACCATATATTTT
d_call: TRBD1; j_call: TRBJ1-3; v_call: TRBV7-2; clone_size: .; cdr3_aa: CASSPRGTGVGNTIYF; cdr3_nt: TGTGCCAGCAGCCCCCGCGGGACAGGGGTAGGAAACACCATATATTTT
d_call: .; j_call: TRBJ1-1; v_call: TRBV5-1; clone_size: .; cdr3_aa: CASSPSWYTEAFF; cdr3_nt: TGCGCCAGCAGCCCTAGCTGGTACACTGAAGCTTTCTTT
d_call: .; j_call: TRBJ2-5; v_call: TRBV6-1; clone_size: .; cdr3_aa: CASSGGTSSGGQETQYF; cdr3_nt: TGTGCCAGCAGTGGCGGAACATCAAGCGGCGGGCAAGAGACCCAGTACTTC
d_call: .; j_call: TRBJ2-1; v_call: TRBV6-5; clone_size: .; cdr3_aa: CASTRSGGRYEQFF; cdr3_nt: TGTGCCAGCACGCGATCGGGGGGCCGCTATGAGCAGTTCTTC
d_call: TRBD2; j_call: TRBJ2-1; v_call: TRBV3-1/TRBV3-2; clone_size: .; cdr3_aa: CASSQGGLAGGPYNEQFF; cdr3_nt: TGTGCCAGCAGCCAAGGGGGACTAGCGGGAGGGCCCTACAATGAGCAGTTCTTC
d_call: TRBD1; j_call: TRBJ1-1; v_call: TRBV28; clone_size: .; cdr3_aa: CASRRTGTGMGTEAFF; cdr3_nt: TGTGCCAGCAGGAGGACCGGGACAGGGATGGGCACTGAAGCTTTCTTT
d_call: .; j_call: TRBJ1-5; v_call: TRBV7-3; clone_size: .; cdr3_aa: CASTERAGQPQHF; cdr3_nt: TGTGCCAGCACCGAGCGGGCTGGGCAGCCCCAGCATTTT
d_call: TRBD2; j_call: TRBJ2-3; v_call: TRBV5-4; clone_size: once; cdr3_aa: CASSREGLAGGPDTQYF; cdr3_nt: TGTGCCAGCAGCCGGGAGGGATTAGCGGGGGGGCCAGATACGCAGTATTTT
d_call: .; j_call: TRBJ2-5; v_call: TRBV27; clone_size: .; cdr3_aa: CASSLSFQRQETQYF; cdr3_nt: TGTGCCAGCAGTTTATCTTTCCAGCGCCAAGAGACCCAGTACTTC
d_call: TRBD1; j_call: TRBJ1-1; v_call: TRBV5-6; clone_size: .; cdr3_aa: CASSRTGQDVFLSEAFF; cdr3_nt: TGTGCCAGCAGCAGGACCGGACAGGATGTATTCTTATCTGAAGCTTTCTTT
d_call: .; j_call: TRBJ1-6; v_call: TRBV19; clone_size: .; cdr3_aa: CASSPTGSYNSPLHF; cdr3_nt: TGTGCCAGTAGCCCAACGGGCTCCTATAATTCACCCCTCCACTTT
d_call: TRBD1; j_call: TRBJ1-6; v_call: TRBV28; clone_size: .; cdr3_aa: CASSFLGTGFSNWSPLHF; cdr3_nt: TGTGCCAGCAGTTTCCTAGGGACAGGGTTTTCGAATTGGTCACCCCTCCACTTT
d_call: TRBD2; j_call: TRBJ2-7; v_call: TRBV5-6; clone_size: .; cdr3_aa: CASSSFVQREDEQYF; cdr3_nt: TGTGCCAGCAGCTCCTTCGTACAGCGGGAGGACGAGCAGTACTTC
d_call: TRBD1; j_call: TRBJ2-3; v_call: TRBV3-1/TRBV3-2; clone_size: .; cdr3_aa: CASSRRQGWGTDTQYF; cdr3_nt: TGTGCCAGCAGCAGACGACAGGGGTGGGGCACAGATACGCAGTATTTT
d_call: .; j_call: TRBJ1-1; v_call: TRBV5-1; clone_size: .; cdr3_aa: CASSLVMNTEAFF; cdr3_nt: TGCGCCAGCAGCTTGGTCATGAACACTGAAGCTTTCTTT
d_call: TRBD2; j_call: TRBJ2-7; v_call: TRBV27; clone_size: .; cdr3_aa: CASSPRQRGGFEQYF; cdr3_nt: TGTGCCAGCAGCCCGCGGCAGCGGGGGGGATTTGAGCAGTACTTC
d_call: .; j_call: TRBJ2-1; v_call: TRBV7-6; clone_size: .; cdr3_aa: CASSPQMTRYEHNEQFF; cdr3_nt: TGTGCCAGCAGCCCTCAAATGACTAGATATGAGCACAATGAGCAGTTCTTC